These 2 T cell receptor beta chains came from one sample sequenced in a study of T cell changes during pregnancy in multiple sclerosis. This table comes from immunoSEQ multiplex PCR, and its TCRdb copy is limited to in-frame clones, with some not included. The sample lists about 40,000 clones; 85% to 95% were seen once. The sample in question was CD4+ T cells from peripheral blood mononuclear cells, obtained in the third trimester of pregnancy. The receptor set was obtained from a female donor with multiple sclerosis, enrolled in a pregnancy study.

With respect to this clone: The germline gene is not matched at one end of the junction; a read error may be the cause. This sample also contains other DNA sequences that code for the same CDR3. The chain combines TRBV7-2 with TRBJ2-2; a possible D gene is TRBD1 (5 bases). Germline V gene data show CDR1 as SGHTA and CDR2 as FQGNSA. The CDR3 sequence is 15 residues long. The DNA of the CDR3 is TGTGCCAGCAGCCCTCGACAGTCCCACACAGGGGAGCTGTTTTTT. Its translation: CASSPRQSHTGELFF.

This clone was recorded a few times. CDR3 sequence: CASSLDRDPYEQYF. DNA of the CDR3: TGTGCCAGCAGCTTGGACAGGGACCCTTACGAGCAGTACTTC. The chain joins TRBV5-4 to TRBJ2-7; tentative D call: TRBD1 (6 bases). Trimming took off 0 bases at V and 4 bases at J, with 11 bases between the two ends. This CDR3 is built from 14 residues. Germline assignment: CDR1 SGHNT and CDR2 YYREEE (reference sequence).